This TCR beta chain emerged from a study of T cell responses to AZD1222 COVID-19 vaccine. Repertoires were generated with immunoSEQ multiplex PCR, while TCRdb's copy carries only in-frame clones and drops some. The sample carries about 110,000 clones, about four fifths recorded once. Germline V gene lookup returns CDR1 SGDLS and CDR2 YYNGEE. Trimming at V came to 0 bases and at J to 7 bases, leaving 16 bases not matched to a gene. This CDR3 spans 18 amino acids. The source of this sequence is an adult in good health. V gene TRBV9 combines with J gene TRBJ2-1; 7 bases fit TRBD2. Material: peripheral blood, obtained on day 0 of AZD1222 vaccination. The CDR3 region has the DNA TGTGCCAGCAGCGTAGCCCCAAGAAATCTGGGGGGGAATAATGAGCAGTTCTTC. Its protein product is CASSVAPRNLGGNNEQFF.